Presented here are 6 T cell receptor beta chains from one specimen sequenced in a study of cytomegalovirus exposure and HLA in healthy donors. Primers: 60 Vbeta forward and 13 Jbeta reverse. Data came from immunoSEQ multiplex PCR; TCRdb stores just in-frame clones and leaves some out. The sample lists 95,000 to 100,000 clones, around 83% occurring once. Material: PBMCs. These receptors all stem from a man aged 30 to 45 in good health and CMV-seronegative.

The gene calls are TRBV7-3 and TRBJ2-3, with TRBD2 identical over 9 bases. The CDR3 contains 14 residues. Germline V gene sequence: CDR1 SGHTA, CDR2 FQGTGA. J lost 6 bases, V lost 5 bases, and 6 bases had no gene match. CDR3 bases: TGTGCCAGCAGCCAGGGACTAGCACCGGATACGCAGTATTTT. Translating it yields CASSQGLAPDTQYF.

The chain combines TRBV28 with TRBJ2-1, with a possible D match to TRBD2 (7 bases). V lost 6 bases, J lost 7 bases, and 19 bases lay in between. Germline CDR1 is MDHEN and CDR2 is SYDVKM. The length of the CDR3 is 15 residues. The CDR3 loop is CASRDSGGLLNEQFF. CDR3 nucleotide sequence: TGTGCCAGCAGGGACTCCGGGGGGCTCTTGAATGAGCAGTTCTTC.

CDR3 sequence: CASSAGLAGNTDTQYF. The DNA for the CDR3 is TGTGCCAGCAGCGCTGGACTAGCGGGAAACACAGATACGCAGTATTTT. The genes are TRBV9 and TRBJ2-3, with 12 nucleotides matching TRBD2. The CDR3 contains 16 residues. Germline trimming cut 3 bases from V and 2 bases from J; bases unmatched to any gene: 4. Germline CDR1 SGDLS, CDR2 YYNGEE.

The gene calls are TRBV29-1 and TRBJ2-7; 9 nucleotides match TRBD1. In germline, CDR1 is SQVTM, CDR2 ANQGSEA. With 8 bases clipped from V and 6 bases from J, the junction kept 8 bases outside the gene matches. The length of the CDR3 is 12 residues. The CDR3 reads CSLWTGEGEQYF. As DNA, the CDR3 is TGCAGCTTATGGACAGGGGAAGGCGAGCAGTACTTC.

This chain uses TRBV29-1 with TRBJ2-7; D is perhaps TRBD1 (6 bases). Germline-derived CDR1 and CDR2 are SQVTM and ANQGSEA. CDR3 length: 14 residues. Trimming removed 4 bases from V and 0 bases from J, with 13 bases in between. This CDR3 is CSVVEDRSSYEQYF. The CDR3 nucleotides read TGCAGCGTTGTTGAGGACAGAAGCTCCTACGAGCAGTACTTC.

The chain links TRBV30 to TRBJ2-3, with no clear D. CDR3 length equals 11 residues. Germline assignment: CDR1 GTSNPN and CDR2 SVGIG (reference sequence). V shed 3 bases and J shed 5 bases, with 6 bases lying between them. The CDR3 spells CAWRRRDTQYF. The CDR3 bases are TGTGCCTGGAGAAGGAGAGATACGCAGTATTTT. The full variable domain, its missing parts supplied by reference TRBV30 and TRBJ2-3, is SQTIHQWPATLVQPVGSPLSLECTVEGTSNPNLYWYRQAAGRGLQLLFYSVGIGQISSEVPQNLSASRPQDRQFILSSKKLLLSDSGFYLCAWRRRDTQYFGPGTRLTVL.